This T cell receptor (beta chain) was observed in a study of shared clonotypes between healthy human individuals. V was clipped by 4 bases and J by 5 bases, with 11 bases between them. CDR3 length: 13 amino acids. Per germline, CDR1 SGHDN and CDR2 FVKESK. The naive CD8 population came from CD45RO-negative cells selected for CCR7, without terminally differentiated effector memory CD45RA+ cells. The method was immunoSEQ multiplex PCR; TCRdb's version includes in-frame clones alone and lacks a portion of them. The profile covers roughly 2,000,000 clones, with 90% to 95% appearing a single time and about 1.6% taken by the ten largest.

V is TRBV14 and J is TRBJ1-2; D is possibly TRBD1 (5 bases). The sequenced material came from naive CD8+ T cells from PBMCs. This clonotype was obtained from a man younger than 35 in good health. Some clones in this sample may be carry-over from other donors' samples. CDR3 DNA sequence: TGTGCCAGCAGCCCAACAGAGGGGTATGGCTACACCTTC. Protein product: CASSPTEGYGYTF.